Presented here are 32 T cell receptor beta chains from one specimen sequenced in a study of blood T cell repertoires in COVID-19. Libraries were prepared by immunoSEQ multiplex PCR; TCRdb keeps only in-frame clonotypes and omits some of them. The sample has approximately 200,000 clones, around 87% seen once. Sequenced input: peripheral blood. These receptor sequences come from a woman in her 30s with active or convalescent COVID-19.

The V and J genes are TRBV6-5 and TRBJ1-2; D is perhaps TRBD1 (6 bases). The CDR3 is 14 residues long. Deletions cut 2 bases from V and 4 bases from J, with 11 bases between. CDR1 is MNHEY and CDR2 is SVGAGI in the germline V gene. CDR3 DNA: TGTGCCAGCAGTTACGCCAGGGACACCTATGGCTACACCTTC. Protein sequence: CASSYARDTYGYTF.

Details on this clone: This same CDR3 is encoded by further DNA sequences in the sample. The DNA of the CDR3 is TGTGCCAGCAGTTTAGGGGGGGGCAATCAGCCCCAGCATTTT. Translated, it gives CASSLGGGNQPQHF. The V and J genes are TRBV27 and TRBJ1-5, with D possibly matching TRBD1 (5 bases). CDR3 size: 14 residues. Per the germline V gene, CDR1 is MNHEY and CDR2 is SMNVEV (reference sequence). The V end was cut by 2 bases, the J end by 2 bases, with 7 bases between.

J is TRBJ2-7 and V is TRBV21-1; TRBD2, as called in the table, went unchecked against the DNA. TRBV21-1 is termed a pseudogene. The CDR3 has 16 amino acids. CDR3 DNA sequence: TGTGCCAGCAGCCGACTAGCGGGAGAGGTGATCTACGAGCAGTACTTC. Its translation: CASSRLAGEVIYEQYF.

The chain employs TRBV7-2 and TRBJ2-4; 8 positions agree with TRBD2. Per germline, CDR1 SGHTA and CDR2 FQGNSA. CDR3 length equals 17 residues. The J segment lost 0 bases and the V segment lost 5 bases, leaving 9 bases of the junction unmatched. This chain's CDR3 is CASSNARGGLAKNIQYF. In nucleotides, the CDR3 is TGTGCCAGCAGCAACGCTCGGGGGGGCCTAGCCAAAAACATTCAGTACTTC.

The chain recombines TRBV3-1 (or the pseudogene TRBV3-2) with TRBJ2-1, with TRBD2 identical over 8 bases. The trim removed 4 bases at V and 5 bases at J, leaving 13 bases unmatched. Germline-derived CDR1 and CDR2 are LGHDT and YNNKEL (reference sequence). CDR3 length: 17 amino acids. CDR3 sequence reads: CASSRPPTGGSHNEQFF. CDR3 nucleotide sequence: TGTGCCAGCAGCCGACCCCCTACGGGAGGGTCCCACAATGAGCAGTTCTTC.

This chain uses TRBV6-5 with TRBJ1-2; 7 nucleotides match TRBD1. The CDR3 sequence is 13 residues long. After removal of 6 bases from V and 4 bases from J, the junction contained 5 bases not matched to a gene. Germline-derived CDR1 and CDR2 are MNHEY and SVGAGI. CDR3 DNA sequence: TGTGCCAGCAGCAGACAGGGAAGCTATGGCTACACCTTC. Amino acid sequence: CASSRQGSYGYTF.

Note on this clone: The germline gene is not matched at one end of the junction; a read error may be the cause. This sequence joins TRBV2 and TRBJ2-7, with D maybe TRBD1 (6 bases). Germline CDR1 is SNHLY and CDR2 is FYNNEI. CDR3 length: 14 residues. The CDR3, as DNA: TGTGCCATCAGTAAACAGGGCGTCGGCTACGAGCAGTACTTC. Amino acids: CAISKQGVGYEQYF.

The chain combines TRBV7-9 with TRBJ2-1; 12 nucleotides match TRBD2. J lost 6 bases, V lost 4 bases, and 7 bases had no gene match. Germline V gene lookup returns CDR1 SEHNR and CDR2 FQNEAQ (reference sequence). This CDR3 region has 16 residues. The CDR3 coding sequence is TGTGCCAGCAGCTCAACTACGGGACTAGCGGGCAATGAGCAGTTCTTC. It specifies CASSSTTGLAGNEQFF.

CDR3 sequence (DNA): TGTGCCAGCACCCTGGGACTAGCGGGAGGATACGAGCAGTACTTC. This codes for CASTLGLAGGYEQYF. V gene TRBV7-2 combines with J gene TRBJ2-7; 15 bases agree with TRBD2. The V and J ends lost 7 bases and 4 bases, in that order; junction bases with no gene match: 5. This CDR3 contains 15 residues. Germline assignment: CDR1 SGHTA and CDR2 FQGNSA. Together with reference TRBV7-2 and TRBJ2-7, the CDR3 gives the full variable domain: GAGVSQSPSNKVTEKGKDVELRCDPISGHTALYWYRQSLGQGLEFLIYFQGNSAPDKSGLPSDRFSAERTGGSVSTLTIQRTQQEDSAVYLCASTLGLAGGYEQYFGPGTRLTVT.

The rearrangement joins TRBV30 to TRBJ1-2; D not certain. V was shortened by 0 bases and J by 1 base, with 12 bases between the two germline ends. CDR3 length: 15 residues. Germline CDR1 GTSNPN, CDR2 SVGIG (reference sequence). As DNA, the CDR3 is TGTGCCTGGAGTGTAATAAGCGGTATTAACTATGGCTACACCTTC. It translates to CAWSVISGINYGYTF.

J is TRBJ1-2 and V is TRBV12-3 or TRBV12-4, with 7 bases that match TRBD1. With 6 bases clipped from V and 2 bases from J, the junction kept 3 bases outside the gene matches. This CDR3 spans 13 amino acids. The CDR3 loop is CASSMGQNYGYTF. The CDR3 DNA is TGTGCCAGCAGCATGGGACAGAACTATGGCTACACCTTC.

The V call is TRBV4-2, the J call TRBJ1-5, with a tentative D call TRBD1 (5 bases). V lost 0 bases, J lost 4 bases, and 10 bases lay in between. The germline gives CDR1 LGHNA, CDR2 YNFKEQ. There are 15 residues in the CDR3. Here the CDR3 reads CASSQDRGLNQPQHF. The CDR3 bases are TGTGCCAGCAGCCAAGATCGGGGGTTGAATCAGCCCCAGCATTTT.

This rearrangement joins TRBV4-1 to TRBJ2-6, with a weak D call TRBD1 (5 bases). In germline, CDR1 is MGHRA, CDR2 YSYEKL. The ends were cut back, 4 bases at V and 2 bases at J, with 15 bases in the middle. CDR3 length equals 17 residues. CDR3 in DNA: TGCGCCAGCAGCCCAGTACTCAGGGATCCTGGGGCCAACGTCCTGACTTTC. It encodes CASSPVLRDPGANVLTF.

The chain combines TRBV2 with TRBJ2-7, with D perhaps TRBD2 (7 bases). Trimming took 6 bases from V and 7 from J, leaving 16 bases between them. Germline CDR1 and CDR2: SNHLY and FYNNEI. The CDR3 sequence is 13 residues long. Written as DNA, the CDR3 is TGTGCCAGCAGGGGGGCGGGAGCAGGGGAGCAGTACTTC. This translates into CASRGAGAGEQYF.

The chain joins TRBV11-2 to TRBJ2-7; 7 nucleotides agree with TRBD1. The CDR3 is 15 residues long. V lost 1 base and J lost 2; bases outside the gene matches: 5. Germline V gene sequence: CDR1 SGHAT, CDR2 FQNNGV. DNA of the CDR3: TGTGCCAGCAGCTTAGGTGGGACAGAACCCTACGAGCAGTACTTC. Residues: CASSLGGTEPYEQYF.

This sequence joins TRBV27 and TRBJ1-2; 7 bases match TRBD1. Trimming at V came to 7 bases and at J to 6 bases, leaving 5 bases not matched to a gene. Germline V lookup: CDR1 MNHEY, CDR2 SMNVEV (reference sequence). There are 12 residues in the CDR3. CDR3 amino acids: CASTTGSDGYTF. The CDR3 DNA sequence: TGTGCCAGCACGACAGGGAGTGATGGCTACACCTTC.

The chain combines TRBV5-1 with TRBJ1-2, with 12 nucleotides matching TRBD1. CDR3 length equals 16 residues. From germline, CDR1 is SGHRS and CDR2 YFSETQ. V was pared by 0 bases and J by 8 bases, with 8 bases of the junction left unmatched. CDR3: CASSLASGTGGGGYTF. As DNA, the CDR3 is TGCGCCAGCAGCTTGGCCTCCGGGACAGGGGGCGGGGGCTACACCTTC.

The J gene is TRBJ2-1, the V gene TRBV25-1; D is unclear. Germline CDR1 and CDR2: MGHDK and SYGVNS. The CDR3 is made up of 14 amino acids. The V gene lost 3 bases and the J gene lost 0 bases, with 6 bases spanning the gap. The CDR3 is CASSETASYNEQFF. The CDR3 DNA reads TGTGCCAGCAGTGAGACTGCCTCCTACAATGAGCAGTTCTTC.

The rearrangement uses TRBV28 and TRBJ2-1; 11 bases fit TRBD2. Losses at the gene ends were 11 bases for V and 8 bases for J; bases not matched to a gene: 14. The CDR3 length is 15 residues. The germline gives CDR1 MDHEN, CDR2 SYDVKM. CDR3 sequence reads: CALRRLAGGRDEQFF. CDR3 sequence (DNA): TGTGCCCTCAGGAGGCTAGCGGGAGGTCGTGATGAGCAGTTCTTC.

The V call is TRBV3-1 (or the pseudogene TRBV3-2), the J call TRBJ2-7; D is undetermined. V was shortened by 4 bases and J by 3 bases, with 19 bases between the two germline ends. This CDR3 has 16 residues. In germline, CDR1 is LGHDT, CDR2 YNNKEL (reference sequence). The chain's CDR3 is CASSPQVGSLIYEQYF. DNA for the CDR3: TGTGCCAGCAGCCCGCAGGTGGGCAGCCTCATCTACGAGCAGTACTTC.

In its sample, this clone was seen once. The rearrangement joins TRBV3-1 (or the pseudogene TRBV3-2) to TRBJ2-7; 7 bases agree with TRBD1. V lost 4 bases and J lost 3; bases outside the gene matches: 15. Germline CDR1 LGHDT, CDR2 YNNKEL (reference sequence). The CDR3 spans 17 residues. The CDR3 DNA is TGTGCCAGCAGCCTCGACAGGGCAAAGATAGAAGTCTACGAGCAGTACTTC. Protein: CASSLDRAKIEVYEQYF.

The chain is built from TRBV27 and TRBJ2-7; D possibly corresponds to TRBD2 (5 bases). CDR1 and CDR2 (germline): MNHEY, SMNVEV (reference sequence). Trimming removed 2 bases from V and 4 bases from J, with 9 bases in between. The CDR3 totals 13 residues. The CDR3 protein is CASSLGRAYEQYF. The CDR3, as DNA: TGTGCCAGCAGTTTAGGGCGGGCGTACGAGCAGTACTTC.

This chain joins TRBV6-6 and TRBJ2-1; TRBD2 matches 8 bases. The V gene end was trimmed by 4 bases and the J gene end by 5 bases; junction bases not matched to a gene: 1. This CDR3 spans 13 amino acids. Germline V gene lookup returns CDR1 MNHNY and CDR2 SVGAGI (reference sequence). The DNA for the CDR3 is TGTGCCAGCAGTTTAGCGGGAAACAATGAGCAGTTCTTC. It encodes CASSLAGNNEQFF.

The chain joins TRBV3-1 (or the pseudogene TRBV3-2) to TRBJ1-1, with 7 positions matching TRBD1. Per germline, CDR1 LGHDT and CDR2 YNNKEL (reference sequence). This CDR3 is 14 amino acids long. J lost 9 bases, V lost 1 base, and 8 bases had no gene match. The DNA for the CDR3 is TGTGCCAGCAGCCAAGGGACAGGAGGAATTAAAGCTTTCTTT. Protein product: CASSQGTGGIKAFF.

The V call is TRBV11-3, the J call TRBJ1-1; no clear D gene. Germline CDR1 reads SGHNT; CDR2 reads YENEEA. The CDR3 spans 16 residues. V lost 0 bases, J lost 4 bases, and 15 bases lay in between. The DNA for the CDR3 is TGTGCCAGCAGCTTAGATAGCGGGTTCAGCGGCACTGAAGCTTTCTTT. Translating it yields CASSLDSGFSGTEAFF.

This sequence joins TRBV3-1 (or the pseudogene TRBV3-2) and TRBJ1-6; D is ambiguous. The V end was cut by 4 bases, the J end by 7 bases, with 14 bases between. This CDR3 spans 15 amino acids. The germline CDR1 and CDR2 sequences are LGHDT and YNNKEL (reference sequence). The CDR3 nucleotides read TGTGCCAGCAGCCCCGCCTCGAGCGGGAATTCACCCCTCCACTTT. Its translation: CASSPASSGNSPLHF.

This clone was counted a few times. As DNA, the CDR3 is TGTGCCAGCAGCTTGGGGGGGCTCGACACAAGAGGGCAGTTCTTC. Translation: CASSLGGLDTRGQFF. The chain recombines TRBV13 with TRBJ2-1; D is possibly TRBD2 (7 bases). Germline CDR1 reads PRHDT; CDR2 reads FYEKMQ (reference sequence). V lost 3 bases and J 12 bases, leaving 21 bases between the germline ends. This CDR3 is built from 15 residues.

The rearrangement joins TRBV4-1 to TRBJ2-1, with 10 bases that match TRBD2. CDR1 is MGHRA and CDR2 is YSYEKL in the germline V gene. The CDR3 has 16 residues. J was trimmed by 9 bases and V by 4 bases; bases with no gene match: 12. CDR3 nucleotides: TGCGCCAGCAGCCCCATTAGCCCTAGCGGGAGAGGTGAGCAGTTCTTC. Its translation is CASSPISPSGRGEQFF.

CDR3 protein: CASSGGANTEAFF. DNA of the CDR3: TGCGCCAGCAGCGGCGGAGCGAACACTGAAGCTTTCTTT. The chain has TRBV5-1 and TRBJ1-1; no firm D call. Trimming removed 4 bases at V and 1 base at J, with 8 bases between. The CDR3 covers 13 residues. Germline V gene lookup returns CDR1 SGHRS and CDR2 YFSETQ.

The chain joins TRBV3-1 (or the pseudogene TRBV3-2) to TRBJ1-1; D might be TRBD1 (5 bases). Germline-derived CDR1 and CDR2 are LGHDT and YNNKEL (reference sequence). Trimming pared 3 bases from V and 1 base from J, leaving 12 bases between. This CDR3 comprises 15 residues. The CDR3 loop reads CASSQPSTGNTEAFF. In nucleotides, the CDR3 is TGTGCCAGCAGCCAGCCTAGTACAGGGAACACTGAAGCTTTCTTT.

The DNA for the CDR3 is TGTGCCAGCAGTTCACCCACGACAGGGGCCACCGGGGAGCTGTTTTTT. This sequence encodes CASSSPTTGATGELFF. The chain employs TRBV28 and TRBJ2-2; 8 nucleotides align to TRBD1. Germline V gene lookup returns CDR1 MDHEN and CDR2 SYDVKM. V lost 4 bases and J lost 4; bases outside the gene matches: 8. This CDR3 is 16 amino acids long.

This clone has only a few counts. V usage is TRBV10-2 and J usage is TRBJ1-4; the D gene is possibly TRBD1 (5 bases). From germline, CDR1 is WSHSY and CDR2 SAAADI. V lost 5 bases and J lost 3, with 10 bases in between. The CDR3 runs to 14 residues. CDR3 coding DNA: TGCGCCAGCAGTACAGGCCATTCTAATGAAAAACTGTTTTTT. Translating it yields CASSTGHSNEKLFF.